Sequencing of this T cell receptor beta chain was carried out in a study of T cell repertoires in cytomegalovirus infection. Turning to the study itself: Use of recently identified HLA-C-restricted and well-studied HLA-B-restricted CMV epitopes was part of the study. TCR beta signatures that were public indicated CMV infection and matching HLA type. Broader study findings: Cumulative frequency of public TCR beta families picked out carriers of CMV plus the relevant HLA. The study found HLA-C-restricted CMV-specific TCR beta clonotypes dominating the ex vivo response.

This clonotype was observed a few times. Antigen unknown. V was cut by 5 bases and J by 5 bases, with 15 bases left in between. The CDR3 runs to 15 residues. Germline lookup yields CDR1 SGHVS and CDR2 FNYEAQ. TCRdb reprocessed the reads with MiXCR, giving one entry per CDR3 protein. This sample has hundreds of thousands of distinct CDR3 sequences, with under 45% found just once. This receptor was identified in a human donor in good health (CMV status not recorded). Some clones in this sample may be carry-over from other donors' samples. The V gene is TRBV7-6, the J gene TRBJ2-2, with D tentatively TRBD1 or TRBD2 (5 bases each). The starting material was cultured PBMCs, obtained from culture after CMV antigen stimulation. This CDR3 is CASSTGWGGTGELFF. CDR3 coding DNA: TGTGCCAGCAGCACAGGATGGGGCGGGACCGGGGAGCTGTTTTTT.